The sequence of this T cell receptor (beta chain) was determined in a study of T cell changes during pregnancy in multiple sclerosis. The table came from immunoSEQ multiplex PCR; TCRdb's copy has only in-frame clones and leaves some out. The sample has some 37,000 clones; around 92% are singletons. The CDR3 spans 11 residues. Per germline, CDR1 DFQATT and CDR2 SNEGSKA (reference sequence). The V and J ends lost 4 bases and 3 bases respectively, with 6 bases between them. The chain employs TRBV20-1 and TRBJ1-2; D is perhaps TRBD1 (6 bases). The sequencing input was PBMCs (not recorded whether the cells were cultured). This TCR derives from a female donor with multiple sclerosis, enrolled in a pregnancy study. In DNA, the CDR3 is TGCAGTGCTAAGGGGGACTATGGCTACACCTTC. It translates to CSAKGDYGYTF.